This T cell receptor beta chain came from a study of identical twins. In TCRdb, the 5' RACE reads were re-called with MiXCR into one record per CDR3 protein. The repertoire holds about 460,000 distinct CDR3 sequences, with over 12% as singletons. This clonotype was found a few times. Another study also made use of these data, one on yellow fever vaccine responses in identical twins.

This TCR was recovered from a woman aged 18-29 years in good health. Source material: CD4+ T cells sorted from blood.

CDR3 sequence reads: CASSERQGGTYEQYF. In DNA form, the CDR3 reads TGTGCCAGCAGCGAACGACAGGGGGGGACCTACGAGCAGTACTTC. The chain is built from TRBV7-2 and TRBJ2-7; 9 positions match TRBD1. Germline V gives CDR1 SGHTA, CDR2 FQGNSA. The CDR3 has 15 amino acids. The ends lost 5 bases at V and 2 bases at J; junction bases unmatched: 7.